The 29 T cell receptor beta chains listed next were all sequenced from one sample in a study of identical twins. TCRdb re-called the 5' RACE reads with MiXCR, one entry per CDR3 protein. The sample lists hundreds of thousands of distinct CDR3 sequences; about 12% were seen once. The same data also went into a second study, on yellow fever vaccine responses in identical twins.

The sequenced sample consisted of PBMCs. These receptors were collected from a woman under 30 in good health.

The chain combines TRBV27 with TRBJ2-7, with TRBD2 matching 9 bases. The CDR3 sequence is 14 residues long. J was trimmed by 5 bases and V by 4 bases; bases with no gene match: 6. CDR1 and CDR2 (germline): MNHEY, SMNVEV (reference sequence). CDR3 coding DNA: TGTGCCAGCAGTTGGGCGGGAGGGCGCGACGAGCAGTACTTC. As protein: CASSWAGGRDEQYF.

This clonotype was detected a few times. The chain has TRBV20-1 and TRBJ2-1, with D uncertain. Trimming shortened V by 2 bases and J by 0 bases, and 14 bases separated the two germline ends. The CDR3 has 16 residues. Germline CDR1 is DFQATT and CDR2 is SNEGSKA (reference sequence). The CDR3 loop is CSARQNHPSSYNEQFF. CDR3 DNA sequence: TGCAGTGCTAGACAAAACCACCCAAGCTCCTACAATGAGCAGTTCTTC.

The CDR3 region is CASSLPGSLNTQYF. CDR3 nucleotide sequence: TGTGCCAGCAGCTTGCCGGGATCCCTAAATACGCAGTATTTT. The chain links TRBV5-4 to TRBJ2-3; D is perhaps TRBD2 (5 bases). Germline lookup yields CDR1 SGHNT and CDR2 YYREEE (reference sequence). The CDR3 runs 14 residues. V lost 1 base and J lost 7, with 13 bases in between.

Only a few counts were recorded for this clonotype. The chain carries TRBV4-1 and TRBJ2-1; D remains ambiguous. V shed 2 bases and J shed 5 bases, with 4 bases lying between them. The CDR3 sequence is 12 residues long. Per the germline V gene, CDR1 is MGHRA and CDR2 is YSYEKL. This chain's CDR3 is CASSQPHNEQFF. CDR3 sequence (DNA): TGCGCCAGCAGCCAACCCCACAATGAGCAGTTCTTC.

This clonotype has only a few counts. The CDR3 DNA sequence: TGCGCCAGCAGCTCCGGACAGGGGGGAATGGCCCTCCACTTT. Translation: CASSSGQGGMALHF. This chain uses TRBV5-1 with TRBJ1-6; 10 nucleotides match TRBD1. CDR3 length equals 14 residues. V lost 3 bases to trimming and J lost 14 bases; unmatched junction nucleotides: 8. Germline CDR1 is SGHRS and CDR2 is YFSETQ.

This clonotype has just a few counts. This chain connects TRBV3-1 to TRBJ2-3; 8 positions match TRBD2. CDR1 and CDR2 (germline): LGHDT, YNNKEL (reference sequence). The CDR3 contains 18 residues. The trim removed 1 base at V and 1 base at J, leaving 10 bases unmatched. This CDR3 reads CASSQVDGRAPRTDTQYF. The CDR3, as DNA: TGTGCCAGCAGCCAAGTGGACGGGAGGGCCCCCCGCACAGATACGCAGTATTTT.

The chain combines TRBV20-1 with TRBJ1-2, with D possibly being TRBD1 (6 bases). Trimming shortened V by 5 bases and J by 7 bases, and 11 bases separated the two germline ends. The CDR3 extends over 11 amino acids. The germline gives CDR1 DFQATT, CDR2 SNEGSKA (reference sequence). CDR3 sequence: CSAGQGSGYTF. CDR3 nucleotide sequence: TGCAGTGCTGGCCAGGGGTCTGGCTACACCTTC.

This clonotype turned up a few times. The V call is TRBV3-1, the J call TRBJ2-5; TRBD2 agrees at 9 bases. V gave up 2 bases and J gave up 0 bases; unmatched junction bases: 4. CDR3 length: 16 residues. CDR1 and CDR2 (germline): LGHDT, YNNKEL (reference sequence). CDR3 region: CASSQQTSGHQETQYF. The CDR3 bases are TGTGCCAGCAGCCAACAGACTAGCGGACACCAAGAGACCCAGTACTTC.

The J gene is TRBJ2-7, the V gene TRBV20-1; TRBD2 might be the D (6 bases). Trimming took 3 bases from V and 6 from J, leaving 15 bases between them. CDR1 and CDR2 from the germline V gene are DFQATT and SNEGSKA (reference sequence). The CDR3 extends over 13 amino acids. CDR3 bases: TGCAGTGCTAGCGCGGGACCGGTAGGCGAGCAGTACTTC. Amino acid sequence: CSASAGPVGEQYF.

The chain is built from TRBV20-1 and TRBJ2-2; TRBD2 matches at 8 bases. J lost 5 bases, V lost 2 bases, and 10 bases had no gene match. Germline V gives CDR1 DFQATT, CDR2 SNEGSKA (reference sequence). The CDR3 is 16 amino acids. As DNA, the CDR3 is TGCAGTGCTAGATACGCGGGGGGCAGTGGGACCGGGGAGCTGTTTTTT. Amino acid sequence: CSARYAGGSGTGELFF.

The rearrangement joins TRBV7-8 to TRBJ2-7, with D perhaps matching TRBD1 or TRBD2 (6 bases each). The CDR3 consists of 14 residues. From germline, CDR1 is SGHVS and CDR2 FQNEAQ. V dropped 4 bases and J dropped 1 base, with 11 bases sitting between them. CDR3 residues: CASSSGGSSYEQYV. The CDR3 bases are TGTGCCAGCAGCTCCGGGGGCTCATCCTACGAGCAGTACGTC.

There are many counts of this clonotype. This chain connects TRBV12-3 or TRBV12-4 to TRBJ2-2; 7 bases match TRBD1. V lost 5 bases, J lost 2 bases, and 8 bases stayed unmatched. The CDR3 extends over 16 amino acids. CDR3 sequence reads: CASSQRTGVNTGELFF. The CDR3 DNA follows: TGTGCCAGCAGTCAGCGGACAGGAGTAAACACCGGGGAGCTGTTTTTT.

The chain carries TRBV14 and TRBJ2-1; tentative D call: TRBD2 (5 bases). V was shortened by 2 bases and J by 10 bases, with 18 bases between the two germline ends. This CDR3 comprises 15 residues. The germline V gene has CDR1 SGHDN and CDR2 FVKESK. The CDR3 DNA is TGTGCCAGCAGCCAATTATCGGGGTTTTATATGGAGCAGTTCTTC. Amino acids: CASSQLSGFYMEQFF.

In this sample, this clonotype turned up a few times. The rearrangement links TRBV5-1 to TRBJ2-7; 10 bases map to TRBD2. V was clipped by 1 base and J by 1 base; unmatched bases: 8. Germline V lookup: CDR1 SGHRS, CDR2 YFSETQ. CDR3 length: 17 residues. CDR3 in amino acids: CASSLQASGSRSYEQYF. In nucleotides, the CDR3 is TGCGCCAGCAGCTTGCAAGCTAGCGGGAGTCGATCCTACGAGCAGTACTTC.

There are a few counts of this clonotype. The chain uses TRBV3-1 and TRBJ2-7; TRBD2 aligns across 8 bases. V lost 5 bases and J lost 0; bases outside the gene matches: 6. Germline V gene lookup returns CDR1 LGHDT and CDR2 YNNKEL (reference sequence). The CDR3 consists of 15 residues. DNA of the CDR3: TGTGCCAGCAGCTCCACCCTAGCGGGCTCCTACGAGCAGTACTTC. Its translation: CASSSTLAGSYEQYF.

This chain joins TRBV2 and TRBJ2-7; 11 nucleotides match TRBD2. There are 16 residues in the CDR3. Germline loops: CDR1 SNHLY, CDR2 FYNNEI. Trimming removed 7 bases from V and 2 bases from J; junction bases left unmatched: 10. DNA of the CDR3: TGTGCCAGCACTCTGGAGGTAGCGGGAGGGACCTACGAGCAGTACTTC. Protein sequence: CASTLEVAGGTYEQYF.

This clonotype occurred a few times. The V and J genes are TRBV29-1 and TRBJ1-1; D uncertain. There are 13 residues in the CDR3. From germline, CDR1 is SQVTM and CDR2 ANQGSEA. The ends were cut back, 4 bases at V and 0 bases at J, with 9 bases in the middle. CDR3 residues: CSVGRFMNTEAFF. The DNA of the CDR3 is TGCAGCGTTGGCCGTTTTATGAACACTGAAGCTTTCTTT.

The chain recombines TRBV18 with TRBJ2-2; tentatively, D is TRBD1 (5 bases). Germline CDR1 is KGHSH and CDR2 is LQKENI. CDR3 length: 13 amino acids. Trimming shortened V by 7 bases and J by 2 bases, and 8 bases separated the two germline ends. The CDR3 DNA reads TGTGCCAGCTTGACAGCTAACACCGGGGAGCTGTTTTTT. It encodes CASLTANTGELFF. The whole variable domain, filled in from reference TRBV18 and TRBJ2-2, reads NAGVMQNPRHLVRRRGQEARLRCSPMKGHSHVYWYRQLPEEGLKFMVYLQKENIIDESGMPKERFSAEFPKEGPSILRIQQVVRGDSAAYFCASLTANTGELFFGEGSRLTVL.

This clonotype was found a few times. V gene TRBV15 combines with J gene TRBJ2-1; tentatively, D is TRBD1 (6 bases). V gave up 0 bases and J gave up 1 base, with 10 bases separating them. CDR3 length equals 16 residues. Germline CDR1 is LNHNV and CDR2 is YYDKDF (reference sequence). CDR3 nucleotides: TGTGCCACCAGCAGAGAGCAGGGGACGTCCTACAATGAGCAGTTCTTC. Translated: CATSREQGTSYNEQFF.

In its sample, this clonotype was seen a few times. The chain uses TRBV5-1 and TRBJ1-4; the D gene is possibly TRBD1 (5 bases). The germline gives CDR1 SGHRS, CDR2 YFSETQ. This CDR3 is built from 16 residues. V shed 2 bases and J shed 2 bases, with 13 bases lying between them. The CDR3 DNA reads TGCGCCAGCAGCTTTCTGCCGGGGGGGACTAATGAAAAACTGTTTTTT. Translating it yields CASSFLPGGTNEKLFF.

The chain recombines TRBV9 with TRBJ2-7; 9 nucleotides align to TRBD2. V shed 3 bases and J 5 bases; nucleotides not matched to a gene: 6. This CDR3 contains 14 residues. The germline V gene encodes CDR1 SGDLS and CDR2 YYNGEE. The CDR3 loop reads CASSARAGGHEQYF. The CDR3 DNA follows: TGTGCCAGCAGCGCCCGTGCGGGGGGGCACGAGCAGTACTTC.

The chain combines TRBV5-1 with TRBJ2-1; TRBD2 is a possible D gene (5 bases). V dropped 4 bases and J dropped 8 bases, with 22 bases sitting between them. This CDR3 has 16 amino acids. From germline, CDR1 is SGHRS and CDR2 YFSETQ. The CDR3 coding sequence is TGCGCCAGCAGCCCCCTCGGGCCAATAATGGAGGATGAGCAGTTCTTC. This sequence encodes CASSPLGPIMEDEQFF.

This clonotype was counted ten times or more. The V call is TRBV28, the J call TRBJ1-6; weak D call: TRBD1 (6 bases). The CDR3 is 15 residues long. V lost 7 bases and J 8 bases, leaving 18 bases between the germline ends. CDR1 MDHEN and CDR2 SYDVKM come from the germline V gene. CDR3 sequence: CASTGTRIRDSPLHF. CDR3 bases: TGTGCCAGCACTGGGACAAGGATAAGGGATTCACCCCTCCACTTT.

This clonotype was detected ten times or more. V and J are TRBV27 and TRBJ2-7, with TRBD2 as a possible D gene (5 bases). Per the germline V gene, CDR1 is MNHEY and CDR2 is SMNVEV (reference sequence). With 2 bases removed from V and 2 bases from J, the gap between germline ends came to 13 bases. This CDR3 spans 15 amino acids. CDR3 nucleotide sequence: TGTGCCAGCAGTTTAACCAGCGGTACTGCCTACGAGCAGTACTTC. Its translation is CASSLTSGTAYEQYF.

This clonotype appeared a few times. This chain uses TRBV28 with TRBJ2-7; D is undetermined. V dropped 1 base and J dropped 7 bases, with 11 bases sitting between them. The CDR3 extends over 13 amino acids. The germline gives CDR1 MDHEN, CDR2 SYDVKM. The CDR3 loop is CASSLSVPGEQYF. CDR3 bases: TGTGCCAGCAGTTTATCGGTGCCCGGGGAGCAGTACTTC. Supplemented by reference TRBV28 and TRBJ2-7, the full variable domain reads DVKVTQSSRYLVKRTGEKVFLECVQDMDHENMFWYRQDPGLGLRLIYFSYDVKMKEKGDIPEGYSVSREKKERFSLILESASTNQTSMYLCASSLSVPGEQYFGPGTRLTVT.

This clonotype occurred a few times. This chain links TRBV20-1 with TRBJ2-7; 9 bases map to TRBD1. With V trimmed by 6 bases and J by 8 bases, 5 bases remained unmatched. Germline V gene lookup returns CDR1 DFQATT and CDR2 SNEGSKA (reference sequence). The CDR3 contains 11 residues. The CDR3: CSAIGQGQQYV. DNA for the CDR3: TGCAGTGCCATTGGACAGGGGCAGCAGTACGTC.

This rearrangement joins TRBV7-6 to TRBJ1-6, with D hard to call. Germline-derived CDR1 and CDR2 are SGHVS and FNYEAQ. The V and J ends lost 1 base and 6 bases respectively, with 10 bases between them. The CDR3 consists of 15 residues. The CDR3 is CASSLGSNPNSPLHF. CDR3 bases: TGTGCCAGCAGCTTAGGGTCCAACCCTAATTCACCCCTCCACTTT. The whole variable domain, filled in from reference TRBV7-6 and TRBJ1-6, reads GAGVSQSPRYKVTKRGQDVALRCDPISGHVSLYWYRQALGQGPEFLTYFNYEAQQDKSGLPNDRFSAERPEGSISTLTIQRTEQRDSAMYRCASSLGSNPNSPLHFGNGTRLTVT.

This clonotype was detected ten times or more. The chain joins TRBV7-9 to TRBJ2-3; the D gene could be TRBD1 or TRBD2 (5 bases each). Germline V CDR1 and CDR2: SEHNR, FQNEAQ (reference sequence). Trimming removed 5 bases at V and 1 base at J, with 13 bases between. The CDR3 is 15 amino acids. The CDR3, as DNA: TGTGCCAGCAGCCCTGAGGGGAGTCGCACAGATACGCAGTATTTT. Amino acids: CASSPEGSRTDTQYF.

In regard to this clonotype: At one end the junction does not follow the germline gene, possibly because of a read error. This chain joins TRBV2 and TRBJ2-3; the match to TRBD2 covers 8 bases. CDR3 length equals 13 residues. Looked up from germline, CDR1 is SNHLY and CDR2 is FYNNEI. DNA for the CDR3: TGTGCCAGCACCCGGGAGGGCACCGATACGCAGTATTTT. Its translation is CASTREGTDTQYF.